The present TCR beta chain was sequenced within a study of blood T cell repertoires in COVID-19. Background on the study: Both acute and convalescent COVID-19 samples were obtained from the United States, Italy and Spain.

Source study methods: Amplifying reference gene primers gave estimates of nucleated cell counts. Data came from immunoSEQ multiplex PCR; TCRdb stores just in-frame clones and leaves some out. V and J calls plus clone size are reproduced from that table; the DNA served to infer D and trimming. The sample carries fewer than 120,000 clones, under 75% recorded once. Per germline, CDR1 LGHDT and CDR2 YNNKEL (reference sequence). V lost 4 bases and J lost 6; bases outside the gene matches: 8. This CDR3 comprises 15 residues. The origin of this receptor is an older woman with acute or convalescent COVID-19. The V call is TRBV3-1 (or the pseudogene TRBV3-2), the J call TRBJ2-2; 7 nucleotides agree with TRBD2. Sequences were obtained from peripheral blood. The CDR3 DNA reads TGTGCCAGCAGCCCCTCGGGGGGTACCGCCGGGGAGCTGTTTTTT. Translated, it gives CASSPSGGTAGELFF.